These T cell receptor beta chains were read from a single sample in a study of T cells in Graves' hyperthyroidism and ophthalmopathy. TCRdb reprocessed the multiplex PCR reads via MiXCR and lists one record per CDR3 protein. The repertoire includes hundreds of thousands of distinct CDR3 sequences, 15% to 20% of them detected once, and around 3.5% sits in the top ten. Sequencing was done on a sample of blood. The receptors stem from a woman aged 40 to 49 with Graves' ophthalmopathy. Both conserved end residues are part of each CDR3. A D gene is named only where the DNA matches it firmly. Only some rows state a clone size, as once, few, many or a class for expanded clones.

.	TRBV6-5	TRBJ2-5	many	TGTGCCAGCAGTTACTACGGAGGGACCGGGACTCGAGAGACCCAGTACTTC	CASSYYGGTGTRETQYF
.	TRBV29-1	TRBJ1-1	.	TGCAGCGTTGGTAGGGTACAGGTCACTGAAGCTTTCTTT	CSVGRVQVTEAFF
.	TRBV4-1	TRBJ2-3	many	TGCGCCAGCAGCCCCAATCGTCTAGCGAGCGCAGATACGCAGTATTTT	CASSPNRLASADTQYF
.	TRBV6-1	TRBJ2-1	.	TGTGCCACCACCCAACTTCCACTCGACGACAATGAGCAGTTCTTC	CATTQLPLDDNEQFF
TRBD1	TRBV20-1	TRBJ1-6	few	TGCAGTGCTACCAGAGTGAACAGGGGAGGATCACCCCTCCACTTT	CSATRVNRGGSPLHF
.	TRBV5-1	TRBJ2-5	few	TGCGCCAGCAGCGCCGGGATGCAAGAGACCCAGTACTTC	CASSAGMQETQYF
.	TRBV12-3/TRBV12-4	TRBJ1-2	.	TGTGCCAGCAGTTTGGGTCCGGGGGGCGAGGGTGGCTACACCTTC	CASSLGPGGEGGYTF
.	TRBV3-1	TRBJ2-5	many	TGTGCCAGCAGCCGACGGGGTGCGGAGACCCAGTACTTC	CASSRRGAETQYF
TRBD1	TRBV4-1	TRBJ1-2	many	TGCGCCAGCAGCCCTGGAGGGACAGACTATGGCTACACCTTC	CASSPGGTDYGYTF
.	TRBV28	TRBJ1-1	many	TGTGCCAGCACCAAGTATCCGACCACTGAAGCTTTCTTT	CASTKYPTTEAFF
.	TRBV30	TRBJ1-1	few	TGTGCCTGGTCCCGGTTTGTAAACACTGAAGCTTTCTTT	CAWSRFVNTEAFF
.	TRBV30	TRBJ1-1	many	TGTGCCTGGAGTGTAAGTCCTATGAACACTGAAGCTTTCTTT	CAWSVSPMNTEAFF
.	TRBV7-6	TRBJ1-4	many	TGTGCCAGCAGCTTAAGTAATGAAAAACTGTTTTTT	CASSLSNEKLFF
.	TRBV11-3	TRBJ2-1	.	TGTGCCAGCAGCTCCCCTACCCACTCCTACAATGAGCAGTTCTTC	CASSSPTHSYNEQFF
.	TRBV10-3	TRBJ1-4	.	TGTGCCATCAGTGAATTGGAAAAAGGGCAACTGTTTTTT	CAISELEKGQLFF
.	TRBV9	TRBJ1-1	.	TGTGCCAGCAGCGTAGATGGGGGGGCGGTGATGAACACTGAAGCTTTCTTT	CASSVDGGAVMNTEAFF
.	TRBV19	TRBJ1-5	.	TGTGCCAGTAGTACAGGGGATATCAATCAGCCCCAGCATTTT	CASSTGDINQPQHF
.	TRBV10-2	TRBJ1-2	few	TGCGCCAGCAGTGAGTCCGGCTATGGCTACACCTTC	CASSESGYGYTF
TRBD2	TRBV7-9	TRBJ2-1	.	TGTGCCAGCAGCTTAGGTAGGAGCGGGGGGCTACTAATGGCGGAGCAGTTCTTC	CASSLGRSGGLLMAEQFF
TRBD2	TRBV5-1	TRBJ2-3	.	TGCGCCAGCAGCTCGACTAGCGCCAGTAGCACAGATACGCAGTATTTT	CASSSTSASSTDTQYF
TRBD2	TRBV5-1	TRBJ2-1	many	TGCGCCAGCAGCTCGGGACTAGCGGGAGTCAATGAGCAGTTCTTC	CASSSGLAGVNEQFF
TRBD2	TRBV6-2/TRBV6-3	TRBJ2-3	many	TGTGCCAGCACCCCAACGCCGACTAGCCGATTAGATACGCAGTATTTT	CASTPTPTSRLDTQYF
.	TRBV7-3	TRBJ1-1	many	TGTGCCAGCAGCTTAACGGAGGACACGGGGGTGGCTTTCTTT	CASSLTEDTGVAFF
TRBD1	TRBV5-1	TRBJ1-1	.	TGCGCCAGCAGCTTACAGACAGGGGGACTGTACACTGAAGCTTTCTTT	CASSLQTGGLYTEAFF
.	TRBV18	TRBJ2-1	few	TGTGCCAGCTCACCCATGCATCGTGAATGGGGTTCCTACAATGAGCAGTTCTTC	CASSPMHREWGSYNEQFF
.	TRBV5-1	TRBJ1-1	few	TGCGCCAGCAGCTTGTTTCTGGGGAGTACTGAAGCTTTCTTT	CASSLFLGSTEAFF
TRBD1	TRBV11-1	TRBJ2-1	many	TGTGCCAGCAGCTTCCGGGACAGAAGACACAATGAGCAGTTCTTC	CASSFRDRRHNEQFF
.	TRBV12-3/TRBV12-4	TRBJ2-5	many	TGTGCCAGCATTCCCGACAGGTCTTGTTACAAAGTAGAGACCCAGTACTTC	CASIPDRSCYKVETQYF
.	TRBV2	TRBJ1-2	many	TGTGCCAGCAGGCTGGAGGTCGCCGGCTACACCTTC	CASRLEVAGYTF